This entry features one T cell receptor (beta chain) sequence. Its antigen remains unidentified. No clone much larger than this one lies a single base away; base qualities are absent. This sample stems from a study of cytomegalovirus exposure and HLA in healthy donors listed by TCRdb under 2017. Looking at the study overall: In an earlier analysis of under 750 of the donors, under 300 Gb of sequence data and 100 million or so unique TCR beta sequences from 180 million or so T cells were reported. Roughly 300 gigabases of sequencing data and 70 million to 100 million unique TCR sequences made up an early release that covered some 640 HLA-typed donors. Among the roughly 400 genotyped donors, around 81% belonged to the genetic ancestry cluster associated with self-reported Caucasian donors. The study aimed to test whether cataloging public T cell receptors could reveal signatures of past pathogen exposure. The study used immunosequencing to profile the T cell repertoires of several hundred subjects and linked those repertoires to cytomegalovirus serostatus. In addition to the first cohort of 500 to 850 subjects, a separate validation cohort of some 120 different subjects was used. The study combined high-throughput TCR immunosequencing, statistical association of individual TCRs with disease status, and machine learning to predict cytomegalovirus infection status. A later analysis re-analyzed previously published TCR beta repertoires from 660 or so donors and added high-resolution HLA genotyping to study TCR occurrence patterns. The later analysis used no new phenotypic data to find candidate immune exposures, relying instead on TCR beta sequences and their occurrence across donors. An earlier analysis of several hundred of the donors used high-throughput TCR beta sequencing to judge whether each TCR beta V gene segment behaved as functional or pseudogenic. Donor age, sex, ethnicity and CMV serostatus were collected together with the repertoire data. Genome-wide SNP genotypes for about 65% of the 666 donors were used in a later genetic analysis, which treated that subset as a discovery cohort. All discovery cohort repertoires had been generated using a single sequencing platform. HLA typing included class I and class II loci at four-digit resolution. The number of typed donors differed by locus: roughly 620-630 for A, B, C, DRB1 and DQB1; about 520 for DQA1; roughly 600 for DPA1; and some 450 for DPB1. A few DR-DQ haplotypes were treated as single units for association and clustering because of strong linkage in the cohort. On average, around 230,000 unique TCR beta nucleotide sequences were sequenced per donor among some 430 genotyped donors of the cohort, with around 19% of those sequences being non-productive. Study-wide findings and limitations: Correlated functional status among segregating V segments might reflect linkage disequilibrium, but an unknown experimental factor could not be ruled out. Most TCR sequences were seen in very few donors, while some public TCRs were found in many individuals. Immune exposure information for the cohort was limited to CMV serostatus. Several of the top co-occurrence clusters appeared to be linked to parvovirus B19, influenza, CMV and Epstein-Barr virus, according to a later analysis. A later genetic analysis reported fewer N-insertions in productive TCRs among donors in an Asian-associated ancestry cluster than the approximately 700-donor mean. A further reported finding was that TCR beta sequences accurately predicted the HLA-A and HLA-B alleles for most subjects in the first cohort. In an earlier analysis of several hundred of the donors, most TCR beta V segments were observed in productive rearrangements about 87% or about 30% of the time, broadly matching IMGT annotations. Presence/absence analyses assumed roughly uniform sequencing depth across donors, an assumption that may not hold. In this cohort, only TCR beta chains were sequenced, and detectable features were limited by the absence of alpha or paired-chain data. The 87-base-pair reads could not distinguish some IMGT-functional V segments, including TRBV6-2 and TRBV6-3, so those segments were excluded. According to a later analysis, TCR association rates differed among HLA loci, with DRB1 alleles showing the most associated TCRs and HLA-C alleles showing the fewest. The study gave a list of under 200 TCR beta chains associated with cytomegalovirus. Compared with equally common non-associated chains, HLA-associated TCR beta chains in a later analysis were more clonally expanded and had lower generation probabilities. Specific HLA alleles were associated with 15,000 to 20,000 TCR beta sequences at a false discovery rate of 0.05 in a later analysis. Roughly 17 rarely observed V segments, including chromosome 9 orphons, were excluded from the earlier analysis of a few hundred of the donors because counts were too low. A cluster of highly shared sequence variants was judged likely to be a technical artifact of the sequencing pipeline. When HLA alleles, especially DR and DQ, strongly co-occurred, TCR associations were difficult to assign to individual alleles. In vitro tests confirmed that a few of the cytomegalovirus-associated TCR beta chains recognize cytomegalovirus antigens. Cytomegalovirus status was reported to be diagnosed by the classifier with high specificity and sensitivity in both the original and validation cohorts. It was suggested by the authors that the approach could potentially be generalized to other disease states and immunological phenotypes. Because HLA typing was missing for some donors at each locus, association tests included only the typed subset. In a later analysis, most CMV-associated TCR beta chains were found to appear HLA-restricted, with HLA associations seemingly driven largely by CMV exposure. An association between a missense DCLRE1C variant and V-gene and J-gene trimming of TCR beta chains was found in a later genetic analysis and replicated in an independent cohort.

The cohort comprised 710 or so healthy bone marrow donors. At the time of sampling, all cohort members were nominally healthy, though unrecorded immune exposures were likely present. The donor was CMV seronegative and belonged to the group of 352 seronegative cohort members. A peripheral blood sample was provided by each donor, and peripheral blood mononuclear cells were used for TCR beta sequencing. The Qiagen DNeasy Blood Extraction Kit was used to extract genomic DNA from the blood cell samples. Compared with germline, V lacks 4 bases and J lacks 5 bases; bases without a gene match: 11. CDR1 and CDR2, looked up from the germline V gene, are SGHRS and YFSETQ. The CDR3 measures 16 amino acids from cysteine to phenylalanine. Of all the DNA, just the CDR3 is kept, 48 bases in frame from base 1. Libraries were made using the immunoSEQ multiplex PCR assay. The multiplex PCR relied on a mix of 60 forward primers for TCR Vbeta segments and 13 reverse primers for TCR Jbeta segments. The CDR3 region of rearranged TCR beta genes was amplified from genomic DNA with a multiplex PCR assay. Amplified TCR beta libraries were sequenced as 87-base-pair reads on the Illumina HiSeq System. Under the source paper's analysis protocol: A later analysis counted some 80 million unique TCR beta chains across the roughly 700 repertoires, and around 12 million of these chains were shared by at least two donors. Raw reads were error-corrected and collapsed into unique sequences with a nearest-neighbor algorithm that merged closely related sequences to remove PCR and sequencing errors. To assign V, D and J gene segments, CDR3 sequences were aligned to IMGT reference sequences. For a sequence to be retained, at least a six-nucleotide match to both a V gene segment and a J gene segment was required. Rearrangements were classified as productive when the CDR3 lacked stop codons and remained in frame with V and J, and all other rearrangements were classified as non-productive. CDR3 was defined according to IMGT convention as the region running from the second conserved V-encoded cysteine to the conserved J-encoded phenylalanine. Sequences without an unambiguous match to a single V gene segment were excluded from the earlier analysis of about 640 of the donors. An earlier analysis of fewer than 750 of the donors called V segments functional above 56.7% productive rearrangements and segregating when the between-donor standard deviation exceeded 5%. A statistical classification framework was built to diagnose cytomegalovirus status from the catalog of TCR beta chain sequences. In a later analysis, TCR nucleotide sequences were compared against IMGT/GENE-DB human TR gene sequences so that V and J genes could be assigned. A later analysis assigned CDR3 sequences and most-parsimonious VDJ recombination scenarios with the TCRdist pipeline. A later analysis defined each TCR beta chain by its CDR3 amino acid sequence plus V-gene family, and excluded reads lacking a unique V-gene family. In a later analysis, 550 to 650 highly shared, low-generation-probability nucleotide sequences were removed to address suspected cross-contamination and a sequencing artifact. In a later analysis, a clonal expansion index was calculated for each public chain from normalized within-repertoire ranks of inferred template counts. Generation probabilities in a later analysis came from a VDJ recombination model fitted to out-of-frame rearrangements, and those results were checked against IGoR. In a later analysis, TCR-TCR, TCR-HLA and TCR-CMV co-occurrence was scored with hypergeometric tests, and a repertoire-size bias correction was applied to TCR pairs. A later analysis estimated false discovery rates by permuting HLA or CMV assignments 20 times. In a later analysis, co-occurring TCRs were grouped using DBSCAN, and TCRdist sequence similarity was added for clustering within HLA-allele-positive subsets. Co-occurrence clustering excluded repertoires with fewer than 30,000 or more than 120,000 public chains, plus five with anomalous nucleotide sharing. TCRdb carries this immuneACCESS record with in-frame sequences only. Its versions omit some clonotypes, under half of them owing to an unresolved V gene in the studies checked, with the rest unexplained. That table is the source of V, J and clone size, and D and trimming were worked out from the DNA. Recorded for this sample are fewer than 110,000 clones; 60% to 75% of them occurred a single time. The ten largest clones represent 8% to 13% of the sample.

This sequence uses TRBV5-1 and TRBJ2-3; TRBD1 lines up with 9 middle nucleotides. Sequenced input: PBMCs. The source is a man over 45 in good health and CMV-seronegative. The sequence in DNA is TGCGCCAGCAGCCTTGGCCACACAGGGGGCATAGATACGCAGTATTTT. Its product reads: CASSLGHTGGIDTQYF.